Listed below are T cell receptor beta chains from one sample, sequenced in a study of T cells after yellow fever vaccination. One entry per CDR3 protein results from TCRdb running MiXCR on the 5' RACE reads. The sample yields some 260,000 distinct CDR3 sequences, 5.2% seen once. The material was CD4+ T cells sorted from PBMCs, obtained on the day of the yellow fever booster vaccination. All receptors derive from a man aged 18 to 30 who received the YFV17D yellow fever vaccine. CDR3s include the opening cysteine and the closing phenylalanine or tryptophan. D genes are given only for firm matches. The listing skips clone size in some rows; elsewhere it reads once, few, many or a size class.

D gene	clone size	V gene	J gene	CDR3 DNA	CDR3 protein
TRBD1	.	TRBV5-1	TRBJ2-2	TGCGCCAGCAGCCCCGGGACAGGGTACACCGGGGAGCTGTTTTTT	CASSPGTGYTGELFF
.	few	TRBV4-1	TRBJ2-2	TGCGCCATCGGCAATAAGGGCGGGGAGCTGTTTTTT	CAIGNKGGELFF
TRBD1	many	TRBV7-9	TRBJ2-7	TGTGCCAGCAGCTTACCCCGGGACAGCCACGAGCAGTACTTC	CASSLPRDSHEQYF
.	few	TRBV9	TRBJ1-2	TGTGCCAGCAGCGCTTATGGGGGTCAGGGAGTCTATGGCTACACCTTC	CASSAYGGQGVYGYTF
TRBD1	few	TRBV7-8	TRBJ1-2	TGTGCCAGCAGCTCCCGGGACAGGCCGATCTATGGCTACACCTTC	CASSSRDRPIYGYTF
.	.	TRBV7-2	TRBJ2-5	TGTGCCAGCAGCTTAGATGGTTTTGAAGAGACCCAGTACTTC	CASSLDGFEETQYF
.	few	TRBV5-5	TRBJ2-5	TGTGCCAGCAGCTTGGGTAGACGTGGGGACGGGGAGACCCAGTACTTC	CASSLGRRGDGETQYF
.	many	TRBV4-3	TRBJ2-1	TGCGCCAGCAGCCTTCATAGCGAGAACCCATACAATGAGCAGTTCTTC	CASSLHSENPYNEQFF
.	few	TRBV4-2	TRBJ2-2	TGTGCCAGCAGCCAAGATGAGGGGTTCAACACCGGGGAGCTGTTTTTT	CASSQDEGFNTGELFF
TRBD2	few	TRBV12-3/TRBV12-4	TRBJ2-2	TGTGCCAGCAGTTTTTTTGGCGGGGGGAACACCGGGGAGCTGTTTTTT	CASSFFGGGNTGELFF
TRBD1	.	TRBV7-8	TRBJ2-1	TGTGCCAGCAGCTTGACAGGGGCGCCATACAATGAGCAGTTCTTC	CASSLTGAPYNEQFF
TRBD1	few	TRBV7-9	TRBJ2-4	TGTGCCAGCAGCCAATTCTACCGGGACAGGGAAAACATTCAGTACTTC	CASSQFYRDRENIQYF
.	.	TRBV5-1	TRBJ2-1	TGCGCCAGCAGCTTGGGTCCGGGGGACAATGAGCAGTTCTTC	CASSLGPGDNEQFF
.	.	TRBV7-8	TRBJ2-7	TGTGCCAGCAGCTTAGGACAATACGAGCAGTACTTC	CASSLGQYEQYF
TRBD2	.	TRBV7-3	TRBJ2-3	TGTGCCAGCAGCTTAATGGGACCGGGACTAGCGGGGGGATTCGGAGATACGCAGTATTTT	CASSLMGPGLAGGFGDTQYF
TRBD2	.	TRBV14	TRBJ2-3	TGTGCCAGCAGCCAACCCGGACTAGCGGCAGATACGCAGTATTTT	CASSQPGLAADTQYF
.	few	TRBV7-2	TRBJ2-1	TGTGCCAGCAGCCGCCTGCCCCAGGTTACCCACAATGAGCAGTTCTTC	CASSRLPQVTHNEQFF
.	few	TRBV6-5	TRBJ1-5	TGTGCCAGCAGCTTAGACAGAGCCTATCAGCCCCAGCATTTT	CASSLDRAYQPQHF
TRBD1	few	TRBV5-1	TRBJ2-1	TGCGCCAGCAGTTCCGGGACAGGGGGCTACAATGAGCAGTTCTTC	CASSSGTGGYNEQFF
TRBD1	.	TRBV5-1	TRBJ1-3	TGCGCCAGCAGCTATAACGACAGGGCTTCTGGAAACACCATATATTTT	CASSYNDRASGNTIYF
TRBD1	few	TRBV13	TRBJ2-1	TGTGCCAGCAGCTCCCGGGACAGGGGCCATGAGCAGTTCTTC	CASSSRDRGHEQFF
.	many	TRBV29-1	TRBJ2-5	TGCAGCGTTGAAGGGGACGGCAGGGAGACCCAGTACTTC	CSVEGDGRETQYF
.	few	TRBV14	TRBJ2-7	TGTGCCAGCAACCAAGGTCTGAGCGAGCAGTACTTC	CASNQGLSEQYF
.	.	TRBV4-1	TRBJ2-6	TGCGCCAGCAGCGAAGGCTTCGCCTTCTCTGGGGCCAACGTCCTGACTTTC	CASSEGFAFSGANVLTF
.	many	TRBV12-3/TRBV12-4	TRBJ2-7	TGTGCCAGCCGCATCTCGGTCTCCTACGAGCAGTACTTC	CASRISVSYEQYF
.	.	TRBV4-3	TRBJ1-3	TGCGCCAGCAGCCAGGATGGGGCTACGTTGGGAAGCACCATATATTTT	CASSQDGATLGSTIYF
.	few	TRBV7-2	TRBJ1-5	TGTGCCAGCAGCAGGTCCCTCTCCTGGGGTCAGCCCCAGCATTTT	CASSRSLSWGQPQHF
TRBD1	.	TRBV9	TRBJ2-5	TGTGCCAGCAGCCCGACAGGGGGCCAAGAGACCGAGTACTTC	CASSPTGGQETEYF
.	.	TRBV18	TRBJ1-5	TGTGCCAGCTCACCACCTTCCAGCAATCAGCCCCAGCATTTT	CASSPPSSNQPQHF
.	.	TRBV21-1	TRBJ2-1	TGTGCCAGCAGCAAACCTCTTAACGTGGAACGAGTGGGCCATAATGAGCAGTTCTTC	CASSKPLNVERVGHNEQFF
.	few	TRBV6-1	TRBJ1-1	TGTGCCAGCAGGAAGAGGGGTGGGAACACTGAAGCTTTCTTT	CASRKRGGNTEAFF
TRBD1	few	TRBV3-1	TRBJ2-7	TGTGCCAGCAGCCAAGAAAATTCCGGGACAGGCCGGGTGGAGCAGTACTTC	CASSQENSGTGRVEQYF
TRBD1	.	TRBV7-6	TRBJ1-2	TGTGCCAGCAGCTTAGACCGGGACAGGTCGGGCTACACCTTC	CASSLDRDRSGYTF
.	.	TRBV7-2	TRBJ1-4	TGTGCCAGCAGCCCCAGGATTAATGAAAAACTGTTTTTT	CASSPRINEKLFF
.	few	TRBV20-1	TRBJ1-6	TGCAGTGCTAGAATGAGCTCCTATAATTCACCCCTCCACTTT	CSARMSSYNSPLHF
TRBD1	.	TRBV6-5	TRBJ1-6	TGTGCCAGCAGTAGACAGGGTGTGAATGATTCACCCCTCCACTTT	CASSRQGVNDSPLHF
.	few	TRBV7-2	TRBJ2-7	TGTGCCAGCGCGACAGATCTACGCTCCTACGAGCAGTACTTC	CASATDLRSYEQYF
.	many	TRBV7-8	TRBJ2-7	TGTGCCAGCAGCTTGGCCGGAGGCGAGCAGTACTTC	CASSLAGGEQYF
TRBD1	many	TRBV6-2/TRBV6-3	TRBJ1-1	TGTGCCAGCAGTTCTCGGGACAGGAGTGAAGCTTTCTTT	CASSSRDRSEAFF
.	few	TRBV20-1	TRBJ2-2	TGCAGTGCCCGGCGGACAACGAACACCGGGGAGCTGTTTTTT	CSARRTTNTGELFF
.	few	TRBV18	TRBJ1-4	TGTGCCAGCTCACCGGGACGGAATAATGAAAAACTGTTTTTT	CASSPGRNNEKLFF
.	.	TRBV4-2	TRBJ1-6	TGTGCCAGCAGCCAAGATCAGGGCAGGTATAATTCACCCCTCCACTTT	CASSQDQGRYNSPLHF
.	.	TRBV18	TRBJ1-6	TGTGCCAGCCAGCAAGGTGAGGGTTCACCCCTCCACTTT	CASQQGEGSPLHF
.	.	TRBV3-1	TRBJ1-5	TGTGCCAGCAGCGCGGGGAGTCAGCCCCAGCATTTT	CASSAGSQPQHF
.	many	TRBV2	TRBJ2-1	TGTGCCAGCAGTGAATCGCGCGCCTCCTACAATGAGCAGTTCTTC	CASSESRASYNEQFF
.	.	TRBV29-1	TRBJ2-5	TGCAGCGTTGAGTCTCAGTGGCAAGAGACCCAGTACTTC	CSVESQWQETQYF
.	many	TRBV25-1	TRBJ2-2	TGTGCCAGCAGTGAATTTAGGGGAGACACCGGGGAGCTGTTTTTT	CASSEFRGDTGELFF
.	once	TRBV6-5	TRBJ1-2	TGTGCCAGCAGTACAACAGGAGCCCGCTACACCTTC	CASSTTGARYTF
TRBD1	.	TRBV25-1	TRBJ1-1	TGTGCCAGCGGGGGGGACGACAGGGGGTCTGAAGCTTTCTTT	CASGGDDRGSEAFF
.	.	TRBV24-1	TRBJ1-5	TGTGCCACCAGTGGAGGCCGGGGTCAGCCCCAGCATTTT	CATSGGRGQPQHF
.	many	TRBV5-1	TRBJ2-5	TGCGCCAGCAGCACCCCGGACGGTCCGGAGACCCAGTACTTC	CASSTPDGPETQYF
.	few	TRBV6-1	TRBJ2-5	TGTGCCAGCAAGGTCCAGCTACTGGGGTCGGGCGACCCCCAGGGGACCCAGTACTTC	CASKVQLLGSGDPQGTQYF
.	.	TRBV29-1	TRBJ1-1	TGCAGCGGGCGCGAGAACACTGAAGCTTTCTTT	CSGRENTEAFF
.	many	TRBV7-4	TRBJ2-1	TGTGCCAGCACCCTGAGCCGTTCTAGCTCCTACAATGAGCAGTTCTTC	CASTLSRSSSYNEQFF